Listed below are T cell receptor beta chains from one sample, sequenced in a study of shared clonotypes between healthy human individuals. The data were produced by immunoSEQ multiplex PCR, yet TCRdb's version contains in-frame clones alone and is incomplete. In the table there are under 2.5 million clones, just under 95% of which are singletons. The sequenced material came from naive CD4+ T cells from PBMCs. These receptors were obtained from a man between 18 and 35 years old in good health. Some clones in this sample may be carry-over from other donors' samples. Both conserved end residues are part of each CDR3.

cdr3_aa	v_call	j_call
CASSIGLEQYF	TRBV2	TRBJ2-7
CALASGGSGTTDTQYF	TRBV10-3	TRBJ2-3
CASSFQGAKDEQFF	TRBV11-3	TRBJ2-1
CASSDSYKLFF	TRBV28	TRBJ1-4
CASSRRAGGDTGELFF	TRBV2	TRBJ2-2
CASSFGLAGVRYEQYF	TRBV5-8	TRBJ2-7
CASSLTRDAGEGYTF	TRBV7-3	TRBJ1-2
CASSLTGAGKYEQYF	TRBV28	TRBJ2-7
CASSESRRGGNEQFF	TRBV10-1	TRBJ2-1
CASSLVTAPSQQYF	TRBV5-4	TRBJ2-7
CASSQDAGGVDTQYF	TRBV4-3	TRBJ2-3
CASSTGGAANTEAFF	TRBV2	TRBJ1-1
CASSPIGGSEQYF	TRBV19	TRBJ2-7
CARSWIDSPHVMNTEAFF	TRBV5-3	TRBJ1-1
CASSLQEVTEAFF	TRBV7-9	TRBJ1-1
CASSQSGSTTKNIQYF	TRBV18	TRBJ2-4
CAWRTYGTEAFF	TRBV30	TRBJ1-1